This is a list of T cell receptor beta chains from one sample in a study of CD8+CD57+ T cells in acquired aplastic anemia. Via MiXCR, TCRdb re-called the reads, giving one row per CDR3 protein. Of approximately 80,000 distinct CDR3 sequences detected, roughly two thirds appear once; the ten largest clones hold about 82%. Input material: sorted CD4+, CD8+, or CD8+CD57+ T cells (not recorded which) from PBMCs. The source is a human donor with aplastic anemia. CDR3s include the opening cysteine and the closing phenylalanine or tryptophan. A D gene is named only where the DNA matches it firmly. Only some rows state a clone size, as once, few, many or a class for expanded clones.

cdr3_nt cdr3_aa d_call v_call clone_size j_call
TGTGCCAGCAGTTCTGGCGCTAGCGGGGCAGATACGCAGTATTTT CASSSGASGADTQYF TRBD2 TRBV2 . TRBJ2-3
TGCGCCAGCAGCCAAGATTCCAGGGGTAAATACGAGCAGTACTTC CASSQDSRGKYEQYF . TRBV4-1 many TRBJ2-7
TGTGCCAGCAGTGAGGGACAGGGAGTCCAGCCCCAGCATTTT CASSEGQGVQPQHF TRBD1 TRBV2 . TRBJ1-5
TGCAGCGCCCTGGGACTACAAGAGACCCAGTACTTC CSALGLQETQYF TRBD2 TRBV29-1 . TRBJ2-5
TGCAGTGCTAGAGCGGCGGGTGGCACCGGGGAGCTGTTTTTT CSARAAGGTGELFF . TRBV20-1 many TRBJ2-2
TGCAGTGCTTTAGCGGGAGAGTTGGAGACCCAGTACTTC CSALAGELETQYF TRBD2 TRBV20-1 . TRBJ2-5
TGTGCCAGCAGCTCACGCTATTCCGGGACTAGCGGTTCCTCCTACGAGCAGTACTTC CASSSRYSGTSGSSYEQYF TRBD2 TRBV11-1 few TRBJ2-7
TGTGCCAGCAGCTTGGGGCTGGGGGCTACTAATGAAAAACTGTTTTTT CASSLGLGATNEKLFF . TRBV5-6 . TRBJ1-4
TGTGCCAGCAGCAAAGACCTGCATAATGAGCAGTTCTTC CASSKDLHNEQFF . TRBV6-5 . TRBJ2-1
TGTGCCAGCAGCTTAGAGGGGACGAATGAGGACACAGATACGCAGTATTTT CASSLEGTNEDTDTQYF . TRBV7-2 few TRBJ2-3
TGCAGTGCTAGACCAGGCCGCACAGATACGCAGTATTTT CSARPGRTDTQYF . TRBV20-1 . TRBJ2-3
TGTGCCAGTAGTTCCGGCCCCCAACCTTACGAGCAGTACTTC CASSSGPQPYEQYF . TRBV19 . TRBJ2-7
TGTGCCAGTAGTACGATCTCGACAGGACAGCCCCAGCATTTT CASSTISTGQPQHF . TRBV19 . TRBJ1-5
TGTGCCACCAGTGAACCGACGGACGGAGACAATGAGCAGTTCTTC CATSEPTDGDNEQFF . TRBV24-1 . TRBJ2-1
TGTGCCACCAGCAGAGGGGGCGTTCGACCCCAGCATTTT CATSRGGVRPQHF . TRBV15 few TRBJ1-5
TGTGCCAGCGCCCCCACCCAAGCCTACGAGCAGTACTTC CASAPTQAYEQYF . TRBV7-9 . TRBJ2-7